Described below is a single T cell receptor beta chain sequence and its context. This sample is part of a study of blood T cell repertoires in COVID-19. The overall study: There were acute and convalescent COVID-19 samples, and they came from the United States, Italy and Spain. The cDNA or gDNA used as material had been derived from T cells, B-cell-depleted T cells, or PBMCs.

Per the original methods: Reference gene primer amplification gave estimated nucleated cell counts. TCRdb's copy holds only in-frame clones and misses some; the assay was immunoSEQ multiplex PCR. Clone size and the V and J calls come from that table; the DNA yielded D and trimming. The sample has roughly 65,000 clones; roughly nine tenths are singletons. The CDR3 covers 10 residues. The V end was cut by 7 bases, the J end by 7 bases, with 8 bases between. The germline V gene encodes CDR1 SNHLY and CDR2 FYNNEI. V is TRBV2 and J is TRBJ2-7; the D is unclear. Material: peripheral blood. The sequence was collected from a woman aged 55-69 years with acute or convalescent COVID-19. CDR3 nucleotides: TGTGCCAGCACTGGTGCGGAGCAGTACTTC. It is translated as CASTGAEQYF.